These 17 T cell receptor beta chains originate from one sample sequenced in a study of blood T cell repertoires in COVID-19. Data came from immunoSEQ multiplex PCR; TCRdb stores just in-frame clones and leaves some out. The sample carries about 190,000 clones, roughly 87% recorded once. The sequencing input was peripheral blood. Receptors were obtained from a man aged 55 to 70 with active or convalescent COVID-19.

The V gene is TRBV6-5, the J gene TRBJ1-2; D might be TRBD1 (5 bases). The CDR3 has 12 residues. The germline V gene encodes CDR1 MNHEY and CDR2 SVGAGI. Trimming left V 8 bases short and J 5 bases short, with 12 bases between. The CDR3 sequence: CASRDSSYGYTF. The CDR3, as DNA: TGTGCCAGCCGCGACAGTAGTTATGGCTACACCTTC.

The chain couples TRBV6-5 to TRBJ1-2, with 9 bases fitting TRBD1. Germline V gives CDR1 MNHEY, CDR2 SVGAGI. This CDR3 comprises 14 residues. V lost 7 bases to trimming and J lost 2 bases; unmatched junction nucleotides: 5. CDR3: CASTIGQGNYGYTF. The CDR3, as DNA: TGTGCCAGCACCATAGGACAGGGGAACTATGGCTACACCTTC.

This clone was seen only a few times. This rearrangement joins TRBV19 to TRBJ1-1; maybe TRBD1 (5 bases). Trimming removed 7 bases from V and 1 base from J, with 13 bases in between. From germline, CDR1 is LNHDA and CDR2 SQIVND (reference sequence). The CDR3 is 14 amino acids. CDR3 coding DNA: TGTGCCAGTACCAAGCAGACAGCGAACACTGAAGCTTTCTTT. This codes for CASTKQTANTEAFF.

Written as DNA, the CDR3 is TGCAGCGTTGGACTAGCGGGGACAGATACGCAGTATTTT. Protein product: CSVGLAGTDTQYF. The genes are TRBV29-1 and TRBJ2-3, with 11 positions matching TRBD2. Unmatched junction bases numbered 0, after V lost 4 bases and J lost 3 bases. Germline values: CDR1 SQVTM, CDR2 ANQGSEA. CDR3 length: 13 residues.

V and J are TRBV29-1 and TRBJ2-1, with 9 bases identical to TRBD1. V was clipped by 6 bases and J by 4 bases; unmatched bases: 10. CDR1 is SQVTM, CDR2 ANQGSEA, per germline. The CDR3 totals 15 residues. In DNA, the CDR3 is TGCAGCGTGAAAGGGACAGGGTATGGATACAATGAGCAGTTCTTC. Amino acids: CSVKGTGYGYNEQFF.

The V call is TRBV28, the J call TRBJ1-2; D not resolved. There are 13 residues in the CDR3. Germline loops: CDR1 MDHEN, CDR2 SYDVKM. V was trimmed by 6 bases and J by 2 bases, leaving 10 bases between them. In nucleotides, the CDR3 is TGTGCCAGCAGCATCACAGAGAACTATGGCTACACCTTC. Translated: CASSITENYGYTF.

This rearrangement joins TRBV6-5 to TRBJ1-1; a weak D match, TRBD1 (6 bases). From germline, CDR1 is MNHEY and CDR2 SVGAGI. Between the trimmed V and J ends, which lost 6 bases and 2 bases, there was a span of 16 bases. CDR3 length: 15 amino acids. CDR3 sequence (DNA): TGTGCCAGCAGCCGCCGAAGACAGGTTAACACTGAAGCTTTCTTT. Its protein product is CASSRRRQVNTEAFF.

The J gene is TRBJ2-1, the V gene TRBV29-1; 9 nucleotides match TRBD2. Germline lookup yields CDR1 SQVTM and CDR2 ANQGSEA. The CDR3 sequence is 12 residues long. J was trimmed by 7 bases and V by 8 bases; bases with no gene match: 6. This chain's CDR3 is CSSRAGGNEQFF. The DNA for the CDR3 is TGCAGCTCGAGAGCGGGGGGAAATGAGCAGTTCTTC.

The count of this clone is one. This chain joins TRBV5-6 and TRBJ2-2; D unresolved. CDR1 is SGHDT, CDR2 YYEEEE, per germline. The CDR3 extends over 18 amino acids. V dropped 5 bases and J dropped 0 bases, with 20 bases sitting between them. CDR3 sequence (DNA): TGTGCCAGCAGTTTTGGAATAGGTGGGCCTACGAACACCGGGGAGCTGTTTTTT. Amino acids: CASSFGIGGPTNTGELFF.

The chain carries TRBV29-1 and TRBJ2-5; a possible D gene is TRBD2 (5 bases). The germline V and J ends were trimmed by 6 bases and 2 bases, with 16 bases remaining between them. The CDR3 totals 14 residues. Germline CDR1 SQVTM, CDR2 ANQGSEA. This chain's CDR3 is CSVLDSILQETQYF. CDR3 bases: TGCAGCGTCCTGGACTCAATATTACAAGAGACCCAGTACTTC.

CDR3 sequence: CASRPFHGQFSNQPQHF. The CDR3 DNA follows: TGTGCCAGTAGACCCTTCCACGGACAGTTTAGCAATCAGCCCCAGCATTTT. The rearrangement uses TRBV19 and TRBJ1-5; D possibly corresponds to TRBD1 (6 bases). From germline, CDR1 is LNHDA and CDR2 SQIVND (reference sequence). Deletions cut 6 bases from V and 0 bases from J, with 18 bases between. This CDR3 contains 17 residues.

The J gene is TRBJ2-7, the V gene TRBV5-6; the D is unclear. Trimming removed 0 bases from V and 0 bases from J, with 4 bases in between. The CDR3 length is 13 residues. The germline V gene encodes CDR1 SGHDT and CDR2 YYEEEE. CDR3 DNA: TGTGCCAGCAGCTTGGTTAGCTCCTACGAGCAGTACTTC. It encodes CASSLVSSYEQYF.

The chain combines TRBV4-1 with TRBJ2-5, with TRBD2 matching over 8 bases. The CDR3 sequence is 16 residues long. Unmatched junction bases numbered 7, after V lost 3 bases and J lost 1 base. Germline V gives CDR1 MGHRA, CDR2 YSYEKL. The CDR3 loop reads CASSQAHGGAQETQYF. The CDR3 DNA follows: TGCGCCAGCAGCCAGGCCCACGGGGGGGCCCAAGAGACCCAGTACTTC.

This clone was observed a single time. The rearrangement links TRBV2 to TRBJ1-2; TRBD1 matches at 8 bases. V trimming: 4 bases; J trimming: 4 bases; junction bases outside the gene matches: 5. Germline V gene data show CDR1 as SNHLY and CDR2 as FYNNEI. The CDR3 runs 14 residues. The CDR3 protein is CASSGTGGIYGYTF. The CDR3 DNA sequence: TGTGCCAGCAGTGGTACAGGGGGTATCTATGGCTACACCTTC.

The chain links TRBV19 to TRBJ2-6; D possibly corresponds to TRBD2 (6 bases). V lost 7 bases and J lost 0, with 10 bases in between. Germline V CDR1 and CDR2: LNHDA, SQIVND (reference sequence). The CDR3 is 15 residues long. For the CDR3, the DNA is TGTGCCAGTAAAGCCGGGAGCTCTGGGGCCAACGTCCTGACTTTC. Its protein is CASKAGSSGANVLTF.

The chain combines TRBV7-2 with TRBJ2-5; a possible D gene is TRBD2 (5 bases). V lost 1 base to trimming and J lost 5 bases, with 14 bases between them. The CDR3 has 15 amino acids. Looked up from germline, CDR1 is SGHTA and CDR2 is FQGNSA. CDR3 in amino acids: CASSLGGSLGETQYF. The DNA for the CDR3 is TGTGCCAGCAGCTTAGGAGGGTCCTTGGGGGAGACCCAGTACTTC.

This chain joins TRBV9 and TRBJ1-2; D may be TRBD1 (5 bases). Per the germline V gene, CDR1 is SGDLS and CDR2 is YYNGEE. This CDR3 region has 15 residues. V lost 0 bases, J lost 2 bases, and 11 bases lay in between. The CDR3 DNA reads as TGTGCCAGCAGCGTAGGGGGCACCCTGAACTATGGCTACACCTTC. It codes for CASSVGGTLNYGYTF.